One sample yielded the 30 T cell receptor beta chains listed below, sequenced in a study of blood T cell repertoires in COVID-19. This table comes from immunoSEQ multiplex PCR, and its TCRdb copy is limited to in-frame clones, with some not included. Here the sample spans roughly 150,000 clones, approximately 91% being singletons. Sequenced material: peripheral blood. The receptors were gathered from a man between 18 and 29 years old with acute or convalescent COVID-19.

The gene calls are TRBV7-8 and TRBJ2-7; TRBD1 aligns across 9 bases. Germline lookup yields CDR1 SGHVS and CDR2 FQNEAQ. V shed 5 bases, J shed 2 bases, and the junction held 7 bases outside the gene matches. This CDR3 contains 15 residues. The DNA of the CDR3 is TGTGCCAGCAGCCCGGGGACAGGGTATACCTACGAGCAGTACTTC. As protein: CASSPGTGYTYEQYF.

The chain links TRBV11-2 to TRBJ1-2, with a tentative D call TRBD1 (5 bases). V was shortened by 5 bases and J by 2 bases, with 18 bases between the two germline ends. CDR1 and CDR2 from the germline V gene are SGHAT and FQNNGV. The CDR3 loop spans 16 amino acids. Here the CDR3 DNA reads TGTGCCAGCAGCGGAAGCTTACAGGCCATCAACTATGGCTACACCTTC. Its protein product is CASSGSLQAINYGYTF.

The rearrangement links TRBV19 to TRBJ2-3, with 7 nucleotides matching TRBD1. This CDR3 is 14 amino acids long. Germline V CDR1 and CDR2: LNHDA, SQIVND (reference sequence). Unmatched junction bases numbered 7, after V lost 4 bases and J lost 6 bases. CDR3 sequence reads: CASSTSTGIDTQYF. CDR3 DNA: TGTGCCAGTAGTACCTCGACAGGGATTGATACGCAGTATTTT. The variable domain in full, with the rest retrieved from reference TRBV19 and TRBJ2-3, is DGGITQSPKYLFRKEGQNVTLSCEQNLNHDAMYWYRQDPGQGLRLIYYSQIVNDFQKGDIAEGYSVSREKKESFPLTVTSAQKNPTAFYLCASSTSTGIDTQYFGPGTRLTVL.

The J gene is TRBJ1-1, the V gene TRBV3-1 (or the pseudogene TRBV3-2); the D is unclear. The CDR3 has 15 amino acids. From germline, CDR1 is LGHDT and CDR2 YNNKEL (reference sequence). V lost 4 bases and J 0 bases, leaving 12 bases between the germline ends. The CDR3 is CASSRSVQMNTEAFF. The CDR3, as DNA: TGTGCCAGCAGCCGAAGTGTACAGATGAACACTGAAGCTTTCTTT.

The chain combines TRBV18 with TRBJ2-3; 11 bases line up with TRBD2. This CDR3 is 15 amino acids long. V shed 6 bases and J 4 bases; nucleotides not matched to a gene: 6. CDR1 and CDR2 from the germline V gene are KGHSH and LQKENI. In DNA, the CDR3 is TGTGCCAGCTCTCCAACTAGCGGGGGCCCAGATACGCAGTATTTT. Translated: CASSPTSGGPDTQYF. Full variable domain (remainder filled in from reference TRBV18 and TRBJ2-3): NAGVMQNPRHLVRRRGQEARLRCSPMKGHSHVYWYRQLPEEGLKFMVYLQKENIIDESGMPKERFSAEFPKEGPSILRIQQVVRGDSAAYFCASSPTSGGPDTQYFGPGTRLTVL.

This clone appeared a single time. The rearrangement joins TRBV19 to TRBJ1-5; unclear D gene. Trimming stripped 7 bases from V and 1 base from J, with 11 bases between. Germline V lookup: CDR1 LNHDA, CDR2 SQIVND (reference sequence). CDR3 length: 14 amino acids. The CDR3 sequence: CASTQAPSNQPQHF. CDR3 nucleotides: TGTGCCAGTACCCAGGCCCCAAGCAATCAGCCCCAGCATTTT. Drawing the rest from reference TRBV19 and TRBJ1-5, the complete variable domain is DGGITQSPKYLFRKEGQNVTLSCEQNLNHDAMYWYRQDPGQGLRLIYYSQIVNDFQKGDIAEGYSVSREKKESFPLTVTSAQKNPTAFYLCASTQAPSNQPQHFGDGTRLSIL.

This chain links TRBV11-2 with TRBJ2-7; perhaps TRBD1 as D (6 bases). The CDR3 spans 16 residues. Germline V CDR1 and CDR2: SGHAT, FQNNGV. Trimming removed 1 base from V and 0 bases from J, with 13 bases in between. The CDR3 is CASSLVGAGASYEQYF. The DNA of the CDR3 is TGTGCCAGCAGCTTAGTAGGTGCAGGGGCCTCCTACGAGCAGTACTTC.

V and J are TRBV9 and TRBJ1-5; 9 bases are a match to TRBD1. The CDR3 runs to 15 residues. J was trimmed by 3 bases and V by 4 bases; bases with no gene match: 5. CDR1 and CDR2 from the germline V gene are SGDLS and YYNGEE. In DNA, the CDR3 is TGTGCCAGCAGCAAGCGGACAGGGGACAATCAGCCCCAGCATTTT. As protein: CASSKRTGDNQPQHF.

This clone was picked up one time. The CDR3 DNA sequence: TGCGCCAGCAGCTTGGACAGACCGAACACCGGGGAGCTGTTTTTT. It translates to CASSLDRPNTGELFF. This chain joins TRBV5-1 and TRBJ2-2; D is ambiguous. The CDR3 loop spans 15 amino acids. Per the germline V gene, CDR1 is SGHRS and CDR2 is YFSETQ. The germline V and J ends were trimmed by 0 bases and 0 bases, with 6 bases remaining between them.

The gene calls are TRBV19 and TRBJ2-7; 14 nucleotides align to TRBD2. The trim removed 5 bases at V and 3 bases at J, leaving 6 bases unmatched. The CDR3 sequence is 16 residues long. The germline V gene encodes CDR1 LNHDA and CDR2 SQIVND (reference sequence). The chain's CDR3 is CASSAPGTSGGYEQYF. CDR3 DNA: TGTGCCAGTAGTGCCCCTGGGACTAGCGGGGGCTACGAGCAGTACTTC. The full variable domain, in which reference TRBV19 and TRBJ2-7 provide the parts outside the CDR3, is DGGITQSPKYLFRKEGQNVTLSCEQNLNHDAMYWYRQDPGQGLRLIYYSQIVNDFQKGDIAEGYSVSREKKESFPLTVTSAQKNPTAFYLCASSAPGTSGGYEQYFGPGTRLTVT.

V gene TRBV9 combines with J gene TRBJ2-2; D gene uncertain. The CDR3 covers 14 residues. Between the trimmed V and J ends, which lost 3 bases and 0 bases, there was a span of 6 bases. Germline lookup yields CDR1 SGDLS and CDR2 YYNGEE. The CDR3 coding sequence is TGTGCCAGCAGCGCCTCCTCGAACACCGGGGAGCTGTTTTTT. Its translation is CASSASSNTGELFF.

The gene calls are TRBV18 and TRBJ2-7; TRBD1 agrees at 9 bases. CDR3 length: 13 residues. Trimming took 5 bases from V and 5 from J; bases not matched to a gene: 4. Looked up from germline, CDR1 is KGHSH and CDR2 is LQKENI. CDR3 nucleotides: TGTGCCAGCTCAAGGGACAGGGCCAACGAGCAGTACTTC. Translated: CASSRDRANEQYF. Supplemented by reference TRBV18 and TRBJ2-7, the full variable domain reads NAGVMQNPRHLVRRRGQEARLRCSPMKGHSHVYWYRQLPEEGLKFMVYLQKENIIDESGMPKERFSAEFPKEGPSILRIQQVVRGDSAAYFCASSRDRANEQYFGPGTRLTVT.

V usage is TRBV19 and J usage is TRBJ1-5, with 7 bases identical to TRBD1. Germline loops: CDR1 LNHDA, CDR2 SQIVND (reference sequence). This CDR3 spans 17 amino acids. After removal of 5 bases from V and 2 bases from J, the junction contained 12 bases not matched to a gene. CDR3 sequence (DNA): TGTGCCAGTAGTTCTAGACAGGGAATGTTGGGCAATCAGCCCCAGCATTTT. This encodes CASSSRQGMLGNQPQHF. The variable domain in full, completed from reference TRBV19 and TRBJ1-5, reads DGGITQSPKYLFRKEGQNVTLSCEQNLNHDAMYWYRQDPGQGLRLIYYSQIVNDFQKGDIAEGYSVSREKKESFPLTVTSAQKNPTAFYLCASSSRQGMLGNQPQHFGDGTRLSIL.

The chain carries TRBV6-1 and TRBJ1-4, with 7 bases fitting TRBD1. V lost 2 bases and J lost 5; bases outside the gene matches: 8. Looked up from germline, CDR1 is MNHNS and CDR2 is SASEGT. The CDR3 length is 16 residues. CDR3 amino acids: CASSEFPGQNNEKLFF. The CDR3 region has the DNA TGTGCCAGCAGTGAATTTCCGGGACAGAACAATGAAAAACTGTTTTTT.

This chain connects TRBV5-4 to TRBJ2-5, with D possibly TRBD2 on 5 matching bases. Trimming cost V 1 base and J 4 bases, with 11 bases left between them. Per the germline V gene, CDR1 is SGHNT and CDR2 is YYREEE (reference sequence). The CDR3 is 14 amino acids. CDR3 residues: CASSLLLASETQYF. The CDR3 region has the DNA TGTGCCAGCAGCTTGCTGCTAGCCTCAGAGACCCAGTACTTC.

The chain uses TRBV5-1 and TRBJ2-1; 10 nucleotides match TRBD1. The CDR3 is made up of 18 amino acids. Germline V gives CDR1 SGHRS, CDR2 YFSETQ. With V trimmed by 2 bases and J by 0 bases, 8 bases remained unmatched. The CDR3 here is CASSLGQGGPGSYNEQFF. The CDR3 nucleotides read TGCGCCAGCAGCTTAGGACAGGGGGGGCCGGGCTCCTACAATGAGCAGTTCTTC.

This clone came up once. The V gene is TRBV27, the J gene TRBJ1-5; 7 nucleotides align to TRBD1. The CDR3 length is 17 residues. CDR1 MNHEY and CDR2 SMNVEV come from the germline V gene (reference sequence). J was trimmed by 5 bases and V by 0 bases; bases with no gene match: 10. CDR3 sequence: CASSLSLNNRGDQPQHF. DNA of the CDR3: TGTGCCAGCAGTTTATCCCTAAATAACAGGGGTGATCAGCCCCAGCATTTT.

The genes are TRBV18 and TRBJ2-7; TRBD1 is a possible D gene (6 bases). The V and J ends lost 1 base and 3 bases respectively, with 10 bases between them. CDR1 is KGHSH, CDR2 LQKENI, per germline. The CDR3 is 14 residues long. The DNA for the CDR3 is TGTGCCAGCTCACCACGGACAGACCGCTACGAGCAGTACTTC. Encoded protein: CASSPRTDRYEQYF.

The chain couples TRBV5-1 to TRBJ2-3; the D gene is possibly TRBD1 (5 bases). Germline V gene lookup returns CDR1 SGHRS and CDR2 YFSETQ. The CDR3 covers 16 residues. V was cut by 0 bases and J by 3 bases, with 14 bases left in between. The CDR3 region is CASSLVAPGQTDTQYF. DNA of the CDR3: TGCGCCAGCAGCTTGGTGGCCCCCGGACAAACAGATACGCAGTATTTT. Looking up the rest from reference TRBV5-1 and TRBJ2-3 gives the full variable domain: KAGVTQTPRYLIKTRGQQVTLSCSPISGHRSVSWYQQTPGQGLQFLFEYFSETQRNKGNFPGRFSGRQFSNSRSEMNVSTLELGDSALYLCASSLVAPGQTDTQYFGPGTRLTVL.

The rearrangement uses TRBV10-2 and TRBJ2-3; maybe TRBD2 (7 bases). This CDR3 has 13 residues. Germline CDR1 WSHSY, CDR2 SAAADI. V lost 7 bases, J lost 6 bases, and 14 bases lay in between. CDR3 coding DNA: TGCGCCAGCAAAGTCCGGGGGGCGGATACGCAGTATTTT. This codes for CASKVRGADTQYF.

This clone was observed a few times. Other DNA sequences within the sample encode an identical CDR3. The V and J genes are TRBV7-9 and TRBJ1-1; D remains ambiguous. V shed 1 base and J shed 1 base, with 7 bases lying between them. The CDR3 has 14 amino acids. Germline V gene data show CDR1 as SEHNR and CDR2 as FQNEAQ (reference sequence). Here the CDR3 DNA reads TGTGCCAGCAGCTTAGGGGTAGCGAACACTGAAGCTTTCTTT. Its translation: CASSLGVANTEAFF.

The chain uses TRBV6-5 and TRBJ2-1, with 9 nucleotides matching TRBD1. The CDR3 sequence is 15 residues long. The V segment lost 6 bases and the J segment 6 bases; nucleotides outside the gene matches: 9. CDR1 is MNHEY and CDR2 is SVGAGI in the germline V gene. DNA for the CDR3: TGTGCCAGCAGCCCACAGGGGGCGCTTGGCAATGAGCAGTTCTTC. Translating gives CASSPQGALGNEQFF.

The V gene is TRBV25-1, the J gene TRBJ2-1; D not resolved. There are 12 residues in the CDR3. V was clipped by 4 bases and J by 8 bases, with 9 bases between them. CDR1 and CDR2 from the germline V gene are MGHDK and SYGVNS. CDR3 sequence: CASSGLRDEQFF. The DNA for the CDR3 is TGTGCCAGCAGTGGCCTTCGGGATGAGCAGTTCTTC.

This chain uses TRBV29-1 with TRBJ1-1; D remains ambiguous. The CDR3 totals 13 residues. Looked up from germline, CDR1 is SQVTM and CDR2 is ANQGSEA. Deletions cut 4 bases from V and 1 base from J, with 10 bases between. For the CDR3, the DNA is TGCAGCGTTGTTTGGCAGGAGAACACTGAAGCTTTCTTT. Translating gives CSVVWQENTEAFF.

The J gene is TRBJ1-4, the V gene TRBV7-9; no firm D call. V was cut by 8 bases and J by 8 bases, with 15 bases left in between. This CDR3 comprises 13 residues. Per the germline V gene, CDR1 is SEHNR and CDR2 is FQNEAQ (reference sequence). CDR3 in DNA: TGTGCCAGCGGTGGGAGGGAAGACGAAAAACTGTTTTTT. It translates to CASGGREDEKLFF.

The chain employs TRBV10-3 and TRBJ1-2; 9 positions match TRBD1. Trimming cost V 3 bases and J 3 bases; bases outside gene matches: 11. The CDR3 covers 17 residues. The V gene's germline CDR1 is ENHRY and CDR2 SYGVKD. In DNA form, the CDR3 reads TGTGCCATCAGTGAATTGGCGGGACAGGGTAAATACTATGGCTACACCTTC. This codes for CAISELAGQGKYYGYTF.

The CDR3 sequence: CASFDSFITDTQYF. The CDR3 bases are TGTGCCAGCTTTGACTCCTTCATCACAGATACGCAGTATTTT. The rearrangement links TRBV28 to TRBJ2-3; D remains unclear. Germline-derived CDR1 and CDR2 are MDHEN and SYDVKM. Trimming removed 8 bases from V and 2 bases from J, with 14 bases in between. This CDR3 has 14 amino acids.

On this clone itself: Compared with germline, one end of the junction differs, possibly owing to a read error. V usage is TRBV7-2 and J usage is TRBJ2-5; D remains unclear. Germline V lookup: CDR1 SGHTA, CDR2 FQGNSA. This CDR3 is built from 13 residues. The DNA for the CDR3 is TGTGCTAGCAATTTGATACTCCAAGAGACCCAGTACTTC. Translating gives CASNLILQETQYF.

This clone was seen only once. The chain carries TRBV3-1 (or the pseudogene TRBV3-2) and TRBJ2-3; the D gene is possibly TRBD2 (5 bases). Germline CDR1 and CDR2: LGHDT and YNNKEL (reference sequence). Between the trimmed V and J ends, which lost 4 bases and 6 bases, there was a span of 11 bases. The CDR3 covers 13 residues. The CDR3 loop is CASSPPASDTQYF. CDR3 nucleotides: TGTGCCAGCAGCCCTCCCGCTAGCGATACGCAGTATTTT.

Here the CDR3 reads CATSRGGELDNEQFF. The DNA for the CDR3 is TGTGCCACCAGTCGCGGAGGGGAACTGGACAATGAGCAGTTCTTC. This chain uses TRBV24-1 with TRBJ2-1; perhaps TRBD2 as D (6 bases). The V end was cut by 6 bases, the J end by 5 bases, with 16 bases between. The CDR3 is made up of 15 amino acids. Germline CDR1 is KGHDR and CDR2 is SFDVKD.